The text below deals with one T cell receptor (beta chain). Its antigen is unidentified. The data stem from a study of shared clonotypes between healthy human individuals. As for the study in general: Each donor contributed plates that comprised three CD4 naive, three CD4 memory, two CD8 naive and one CD8 memory.

Donors comprised only Caucasian adults living in Nashville, Tennessee. The table came from immunoSEQ multiplex PCR; TCRdb's copy has only in-frame clones and leaves some out. The repertoire holds about 710,000 clones, with 60% to 75% as singletons. Whole-study findings and limits: Around 5.4% of naive CD4 clonotypes were common to several donors. Among donors, the sharing of clonotypes was expected to be influenced by sequencing depth.

This CDR3 contains 16 residues. Trimming removed 6 bases from V and 1 base from J; junction bases left unmatched: 8. Germline V lookup: CDR1 KGHSH, CDR2 LQKENI. This receptor was identified in a woman in her twenties or thirties in good health. The chain recombines TRBV18 with TRBJ2-2; TRBD1 agrees at 7 bases. The sequenced sample consisted of memory CD4+ T cells sorted from blood. Documented subset: CD45RA-negative fraction. The CDR3 loop is CASSRLWTGNTGELFF. In DNA form, the CDR3 reads TGTGCCAGCTCCCGGTTGTGGACAGGGAACACCGGGGAGCTGTTTTTT.